This entry lists 14 T cell receptor beta chains sequenced from one sample in a study of OX40 agonist ivuxolimab in advanced cancers. Clones were sequenced by immunoSEQ multiplex PCR, and TCRdb holds only the in-frame ones, with some missing. The profile covers tens of thousands of clones, with around four fifths appearing a single time and roughly 1.1% taken by the ten largest. This specimen consisted of CD4+ or CD8+ T cells sorted from blood, obtained in a trial of the OX40 agonist ivuxolimab. These receptors all come from an adult with an advanced solid tumor such as melanoma, head and neck, liver or kidney cancer.

In this sample, this clone turned up a few times. The CDR3 nucleotides are TGTGCCAGCAGCGCCTTAATAGCGAACACCGGGGAGCTGTTTTTT. This gives the protein CASSALIANTGELFF. The gene calls are TRBV7-9 and TRBJ2-2; no reliable D call. The V end was cut by 5 bases, the J end by 0 bases, with 10 bases between. Germline V lookup: CDR1 SEHNR, CDR2 FQNEAQ (reference sequence). The CDR3 has 15 residues.

This clone was counted once. The V gene is TRBV19, the J gene TRBJ2-5, with 10 positions matching TRBD2. The length of the CDR3 is 17 residues. From germline, CDR1 is LNHDA and CDR2 SQIVND (reference sequence). V trimming: 3 bases; J trimming: 2 bases; junction bases outside the gene matches: 9. CDR3 region: CASSIALAGVLQETQYF. Here the CDR3 DNA reads TGTGCCAGTAGTATTGCTCTAGCGGGGGTCTTACAAGAGACCCAGTACTTC.

The chain links TRBV7-2 to TRBJ1-5, with 9 bases matching TRBD1. The CDR3 extends over 14 amino acids. In germline, CDR1 is SGHTA, CDR2 FQGNSA. The V gene end was trimmed by 5 bases and the J gene end by 6 bases; junction bases not matched to a gene: 5. CDR3 loop: CASSAGQGSQPQHF. CDR3 in DNA: TGTGCCAGCAGCGCTGGACAGGGGAGTCAGCCCCAGCATTTT.

The gene calls are TRBV2 and TRBJ2-2; the D is unclear. The CDR3 sequence is 13 residues long. Germline CDR1 reads SNHLY; CDR2 reads FYNNEI. With 5 bases removed from V and 7 bases from J, the gap between germline ends came to 11 bases. For the CDR3, the DNA is TGTGCCAGCAGTATTGACATACTCGGGGAGCTGTTTTTT. Translated: CASSIDILGELFF. Supplemented by reference TRBV2 and TRBJ2-2, the full variable domain reads EPEVTQTPSHQVTQMGQEVILRCVPISNHLYFYWYRQILGQKVEFLVSFYNNEISEKSEIFDDQFSVERPDGSNFTLKIRSTKLEDSAMYFCASSIDILGELFFGEGSRLTVL.

The J gene is TRBJ2-2, the V gene TRBV29-1; TRBD2 matches at 9 bases. This CDR3 spans 14 amino acids. Trimming cost V 6 bases and J 5 bases; bases outside gene matches: 7. Germline V gene sequence: CDR1 SQVTM, CDR2 ANQGSEA. DNA for the CDR3: TGCAGCGTAGTAGCGGGGGCTGGAACCGGGGAGCTGTTTTTT. Translating gives CSVVAGAGTGELFF.

This rearrangement joins TRBV5-4 to TRBJ1-6, with TRBD1 as a possible D gene (6 bases). CDR1 is SGHNT, CDR2 YYREEE, per germline (reference sequence). V lost 4 bases, J lost 7 bases, and 15 bases lay in between. The CDR3 has 15 residues. CDR3 loop: CASSTDGQKNSPLHF. CDR3 DNA: TGTGCCAGCAGCACCGATGGACAGAAAAATTCACCCCTCCACTTT.

The chain combines TRBV7-2 with TRBJ1-1, with D unclear. The germline V and J ends were trimmed by 1 base and 1 base, with 4 bases remaining between them. Germline V gene data show CDR1 as SGHTA and CDR2 as FQGNSA. The CDR3 is made up of 13 amino acids. The CDR3 DNA is TGTGCCAGCAGCTTAGACCAGAACACTGAAGCTTTCTTT. Translating gives CASSLDQNTEAFF.

The rearrangement joins TRBV7-2 to TRBJ1-3, with TRBD1 matching 8 bases. With V trimmed by 5 bases and J by 0 bases, 9 bases remained unmatched. CDR1 and CDR2 (germline): SGHTA, FQGNSA. The CDR3 runs to 17 residues. CDR3 sequence reads: CASSRSGTGVSGNTIYF. In DNA, the CDR3 is TGTGCCAGCAGCCGTTCCGGGACAGGTGTCTCTGGAAACACCATATATTTT.

As concerns this clone: Germline is not matched at one junction end, which may reflect a read error. The same CDR3 also results from other DNA sequences found in this sample. V is TRBV5-4 and J is TRBJ1-2; D possibly corresponds to TRBD1 (5 bases). The CDR3 totals 13 residues. Germline-derived CDR1 and CDR2 are SGHNT and YYREEE (reference sequence). The CDR3 DNA sequence: TGTGCTAGCAGCTTTACAGGTCGGGGTGGCTACACCTTC. It is translated as CASSFTGRGGYTF.

This clone appeared a few times. The chain recombines TRBV4-3 with TRBJ2-2; D gene ambiguous. CDR1 and CDR2 (germline): LGHNA, YSLEER. V was clipped by 4 bases and J by 6 bases, with 12 bases between them. The CDR3 runs to 14 residues. The CDR3, as DNA: TGCGCCAGCAGCCCCCGGCATTGGGCCGGGGAGCTGTTTTTT. Protein: CASSPRHWAGELFF.

The chain links TRBV6-5 to TRBJ1-5, with D perhaps matching TRBD1 (6 bases). Germline V lookup: CDR1 MNHEY, CDR2 SVGAGI. V was pared by 6 bases and J by 7 bases, with 7 bases between. The CDR3 sequence is 11 residues long. The CDR3 here is CASSQGQPQHF. The CDR3, as DNA: TGTGCCAGCAGCCAGGGGCAGCCCCAGCATTTT.

This rearrangement joins TRBV9 to TRBJ1-1; perhaps TRBD1 as D (6 bases). The CDR3 loop spans 14 amino acids. V shed 3 bases and J shed 1 base, with 10 bases lying between them. In germline, CDR1 is SGDLS, CDR2 YYNGEE. This CDR3 is CASSGLDRNTEAFF. Here the CDR3 DNA reads TGTGCCAGCAGCGGGTTGGACAGGAACACTGAAGCTTTCTTT.

The chain couples TRBV10-1 to TRBJ1-1; a possible D gene is TRBD1 (5 bases). V was pared by 7 bases and J by 1 base, with 22 bases between. CDR1 is WNHNN and CDR2 is SYGVQD in the germline V gene (reference sequence). CDR3 length equals 17 residues. The CDR3 nucleotides are TGCGCCAGCATCCTTGAGTGTCGGGACGGTTCGAACACTGAAGCTTTCTTT. Protein sequence: CASILECRDGSNTEAFF.

In its sample, this clone was seen a few times. The rearrangement links TRBV30 to TRBJ1-3; D possibly corresponds to TRBD1 (6 bases). Germline assignment: CDR1 GTSNPN and CDR2 SVGIG (reference sequence). The CDR3 consists of 16 residues. Between the trimmed V and J ends, which lost 0 bases and 0 bases, there was a span of 12 bases. CDR3 sequence: CAWSVQGGSSGNTIYF. The CDR3 DNA reads TGTGCCTGGAGTGTACAAGGGGGATCCTCTGGAAACACCATATATTTT.